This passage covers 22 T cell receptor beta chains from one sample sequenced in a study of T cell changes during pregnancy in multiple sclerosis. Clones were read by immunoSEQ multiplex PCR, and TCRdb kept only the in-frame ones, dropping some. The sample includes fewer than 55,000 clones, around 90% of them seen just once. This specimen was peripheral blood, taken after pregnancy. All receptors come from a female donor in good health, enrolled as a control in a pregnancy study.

In nucleotides, the CDR3 is TGTGCCAGCAGTCCTAGCTTGACCTCCTACGAGCAGTACTTC. It specifies CASSPSLTSYEQYF. The V gene is TRBV9, the J gene TRBJ2-7; D is possibly TRBD2 (5 bases). Trimming took off 5 bases at V and 0 bases at J, with 12 bases between the two ends. The CDR3 loop spans 14 amino acids. Per the germline V gene, CDR1 is SGDLS and CDR2 is YYNGEE. Filled out from reference TRBV9 and TRBJ2-7, the complete variable domain reads DSGVTQTPKHLITATGQRVTLRCSPRSGDLSVYWYQQSLDQGLQFLIQYYNGEERAKGNILERFSAQQFPDLHSELNLSSLELGDSALYFCASSPSLTSYEQYFGPGTRLTVT.

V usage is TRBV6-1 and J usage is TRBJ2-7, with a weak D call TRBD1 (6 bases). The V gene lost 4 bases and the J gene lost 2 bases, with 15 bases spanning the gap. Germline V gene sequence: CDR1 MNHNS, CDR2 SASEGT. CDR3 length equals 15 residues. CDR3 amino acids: CASSVKWGTTYEQYF. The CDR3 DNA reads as TGTGCCAGCAGTGTGAAGTGGGGGACAACCTACGAGCAGTACTTC.

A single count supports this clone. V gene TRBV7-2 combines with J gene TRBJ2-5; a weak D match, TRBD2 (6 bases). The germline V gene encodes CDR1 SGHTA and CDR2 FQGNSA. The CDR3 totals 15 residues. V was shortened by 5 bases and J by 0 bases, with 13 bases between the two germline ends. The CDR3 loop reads CASSPRTTYQETQYF. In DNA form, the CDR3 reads TGTGCCAGCAGCCCGCGGACTACGTACCAAGAGACCCAGTACTTC.

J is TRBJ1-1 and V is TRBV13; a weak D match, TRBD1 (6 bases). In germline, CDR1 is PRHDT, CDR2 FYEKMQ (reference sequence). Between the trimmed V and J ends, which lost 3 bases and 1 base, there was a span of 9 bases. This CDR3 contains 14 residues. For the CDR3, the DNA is TGTGCCAGCAGCTTGCAGGGGCCGAACACTGAAGCTTTCTTT. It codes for CASSLQGPNTEAFF.

CDR3 protein: CASSLASPDYGYTF. The CDR3 coding sequence is TGCGCCAGCAGCTTGGCCTCCCCCGACTATGGCTACACCTTC. The chain joins TRBV5-1 to TRBJ1-2; D is ambiguous. CDR3 length equals 14 residues. The V gene lost 0 bases and the J gene lost 3 bases, with 9 bases spanning the gap. The germline CDR1 and CDR2 sequences are SGHRS and YFSETQ.

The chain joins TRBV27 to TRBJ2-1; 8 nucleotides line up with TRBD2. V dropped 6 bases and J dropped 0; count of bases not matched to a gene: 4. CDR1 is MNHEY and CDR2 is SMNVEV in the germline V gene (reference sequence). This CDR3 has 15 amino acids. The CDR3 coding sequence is TGTGCCAGCAGCTCCGGGACTAGCTCCTACAATGAGCAGTTCTTC. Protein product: CASSSGTSSYNEQFF.

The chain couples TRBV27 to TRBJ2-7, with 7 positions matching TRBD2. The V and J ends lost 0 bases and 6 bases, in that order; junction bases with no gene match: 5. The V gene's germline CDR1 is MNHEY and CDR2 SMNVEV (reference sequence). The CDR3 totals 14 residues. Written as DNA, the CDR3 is TGTGCCAGCAGTTTATCTTGGGCTAGCGGCGAGCAGTACTTC. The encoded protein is CASSLSWASGEQYF.

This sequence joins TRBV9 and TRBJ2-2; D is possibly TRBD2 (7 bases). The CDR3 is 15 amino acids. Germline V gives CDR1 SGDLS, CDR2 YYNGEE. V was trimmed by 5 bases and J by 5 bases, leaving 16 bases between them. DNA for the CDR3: TGTGCCAGCAGAGCTGGGGGGGGGCATACCGGGGAGCTGTTTTTT. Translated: CASRAGGGHTGELFF.

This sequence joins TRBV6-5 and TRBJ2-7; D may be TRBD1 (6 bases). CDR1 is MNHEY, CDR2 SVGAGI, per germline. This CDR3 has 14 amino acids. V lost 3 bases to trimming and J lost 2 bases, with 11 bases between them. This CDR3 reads CASSYGRGAYEQYF. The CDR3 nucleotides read TGTGCCAGCAGTTATGGCAGGGGAGCCTACGAGCAGTACTTC.

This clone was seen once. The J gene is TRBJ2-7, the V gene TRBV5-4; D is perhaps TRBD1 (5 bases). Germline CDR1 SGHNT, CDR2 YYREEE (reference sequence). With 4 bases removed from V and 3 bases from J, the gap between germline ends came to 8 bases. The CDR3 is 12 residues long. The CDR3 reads CASSTDNYEQYF. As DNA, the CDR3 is TGTGCCAGCAGCACGGACAACTACGAGCAGTACTTC.

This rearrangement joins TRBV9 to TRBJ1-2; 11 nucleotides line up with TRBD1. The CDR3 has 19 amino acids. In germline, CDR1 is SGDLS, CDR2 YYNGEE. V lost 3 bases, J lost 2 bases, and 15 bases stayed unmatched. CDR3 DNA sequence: TGTGCCAGCAGCGGAAGACTCGGGACAGGGGGAGTATTGAACTATGGCTACACCTTC. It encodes CASSGRLGTGGVLNYGYTF.

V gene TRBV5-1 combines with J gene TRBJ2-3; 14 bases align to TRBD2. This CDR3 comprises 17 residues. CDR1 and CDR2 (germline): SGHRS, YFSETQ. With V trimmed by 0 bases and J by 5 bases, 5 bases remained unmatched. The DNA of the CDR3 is TGCGCCAGCAGCTTGGCAACCGGGACTAGCGGGAGAGATACGCAGTATTTT. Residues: CASSLATGTSGRDTQYF.

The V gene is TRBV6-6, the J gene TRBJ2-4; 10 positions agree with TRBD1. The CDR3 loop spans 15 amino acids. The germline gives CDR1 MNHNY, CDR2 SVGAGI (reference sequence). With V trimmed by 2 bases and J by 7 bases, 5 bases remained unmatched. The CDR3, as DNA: TGTGCCAGCAGTTACAGTGACAGGGGGCTGAACATTCAGTACTTC. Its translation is CASSYSDRGLNIQYF.

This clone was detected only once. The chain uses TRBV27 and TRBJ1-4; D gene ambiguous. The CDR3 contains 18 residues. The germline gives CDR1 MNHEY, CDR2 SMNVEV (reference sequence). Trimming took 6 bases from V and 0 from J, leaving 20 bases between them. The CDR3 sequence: CASRTFIGRTATNEKLFF. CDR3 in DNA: TGTGCCAGCAGGACTTTTATAGGCAGGACTGCAACTAATGAAAAACTGTTTTTT.

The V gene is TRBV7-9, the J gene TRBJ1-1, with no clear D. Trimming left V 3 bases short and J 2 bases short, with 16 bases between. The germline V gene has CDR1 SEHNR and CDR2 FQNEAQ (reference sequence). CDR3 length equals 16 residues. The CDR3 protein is CASSFSPGVGNTEAFF. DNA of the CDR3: TGTGCCAGCAGCTTTTCACCGGGAGTGGGAAACACTGAAGCTTTCTTT.

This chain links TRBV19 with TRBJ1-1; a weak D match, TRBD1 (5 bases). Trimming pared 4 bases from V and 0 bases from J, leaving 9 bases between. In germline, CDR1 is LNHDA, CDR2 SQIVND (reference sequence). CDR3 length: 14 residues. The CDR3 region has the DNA TGTGCCAGTAGTACCGACAGCTTGAACACTGAAGCTTTCTTT. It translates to CASSTDSLNTEAFF.

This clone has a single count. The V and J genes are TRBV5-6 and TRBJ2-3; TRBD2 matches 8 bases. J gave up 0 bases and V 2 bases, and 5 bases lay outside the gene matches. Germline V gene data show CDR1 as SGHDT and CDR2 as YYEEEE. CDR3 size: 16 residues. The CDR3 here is CASSFVLAVSTDTQYF. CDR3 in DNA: TGTGCCAGCAGCTTTGTACTAGCGGTTAGCACAGATACGCAGTATTTT.

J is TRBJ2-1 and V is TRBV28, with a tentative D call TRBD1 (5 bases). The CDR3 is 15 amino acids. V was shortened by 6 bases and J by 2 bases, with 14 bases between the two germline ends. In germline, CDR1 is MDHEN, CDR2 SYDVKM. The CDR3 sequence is CASRRSGWAYNEQFF. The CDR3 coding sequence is TGTGCCAGCAGACGCTCAGGGTGGGCCTACAATGAGCAGTTCTTC.

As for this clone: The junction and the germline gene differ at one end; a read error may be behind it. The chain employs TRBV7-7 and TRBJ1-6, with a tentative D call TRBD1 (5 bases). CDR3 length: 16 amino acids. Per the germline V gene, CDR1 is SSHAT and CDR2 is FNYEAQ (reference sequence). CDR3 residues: CASSLVGGWGNSPLHF. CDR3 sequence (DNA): TGTGCTAGCAGCTTAGTGGGGGGGTGGGGTAATTCACCCCTCCACTTT. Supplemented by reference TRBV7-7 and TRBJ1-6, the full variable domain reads GAGVSQSPRYKVTKRGQDVTLRCDPISSHATLYWYQQALGQGPEFLTYFNYEAQPDKSGLPSDRFSAERPEGSISTLTIQRTEQRDSAMYRCASSLVGGWGNSPLHFGNGTRLTVT.

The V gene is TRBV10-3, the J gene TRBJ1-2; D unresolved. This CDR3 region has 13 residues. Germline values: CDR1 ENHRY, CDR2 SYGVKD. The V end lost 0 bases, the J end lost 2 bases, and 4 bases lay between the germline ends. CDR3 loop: CAISESANYGYTF. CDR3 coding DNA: TGTGCCATCAGTGAGTCAGCGAACTATGGCTACACCTTC.

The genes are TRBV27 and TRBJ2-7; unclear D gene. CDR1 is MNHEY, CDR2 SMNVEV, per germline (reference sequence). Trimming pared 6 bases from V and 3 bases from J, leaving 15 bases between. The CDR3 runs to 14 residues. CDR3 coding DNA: TGTGCCAGCAGGCCCCGGAGTAGGAACTACGAGCAGTACTTC. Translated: CASRPRSRNYEQYF.

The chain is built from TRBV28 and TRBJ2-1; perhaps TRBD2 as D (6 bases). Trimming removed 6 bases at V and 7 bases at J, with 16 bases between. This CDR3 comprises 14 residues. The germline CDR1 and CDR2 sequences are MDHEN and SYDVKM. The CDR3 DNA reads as TGTGCCAGCAGGGGTCCGGGGGAGTGGAATGAGCAGTTCTTC. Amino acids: CASRGPGEWNEQFF.